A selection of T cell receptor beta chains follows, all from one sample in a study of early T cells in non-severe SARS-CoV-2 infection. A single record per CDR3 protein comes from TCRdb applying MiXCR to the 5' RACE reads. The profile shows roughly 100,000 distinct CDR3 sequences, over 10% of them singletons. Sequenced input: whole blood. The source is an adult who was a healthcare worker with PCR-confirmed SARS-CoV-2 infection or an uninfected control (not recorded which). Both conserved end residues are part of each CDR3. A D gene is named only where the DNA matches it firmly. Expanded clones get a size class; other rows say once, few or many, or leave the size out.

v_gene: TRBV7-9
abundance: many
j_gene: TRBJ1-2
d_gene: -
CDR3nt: TGTGCCAGCAGCTTAGAGGGCGGCTACACCTTC
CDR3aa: CASSLEGGYTF

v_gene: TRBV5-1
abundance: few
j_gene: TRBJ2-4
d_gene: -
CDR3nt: TGCGCCAGCAGCTTAGGAATGGTGAACATTCAGTACTTC
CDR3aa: CASSLGMVNIQYF

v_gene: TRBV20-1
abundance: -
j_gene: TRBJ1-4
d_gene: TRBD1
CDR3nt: TGCAGTGCTAGGGACAGGGTTGGTGAAAAACTGTTTTTT
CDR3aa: CSARDRVGEKLFF

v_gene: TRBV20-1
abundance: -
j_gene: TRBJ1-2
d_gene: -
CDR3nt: TGCAGTGCTAGATTACTGATCTATGGCTACACCTTC
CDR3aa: CSARLLIYGYTF

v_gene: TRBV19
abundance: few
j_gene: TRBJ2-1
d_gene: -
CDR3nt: TGTGCCAGTACCCCAGGCTCGGGGTCACCCACTAATGAGCAGTTCTTC
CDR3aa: CASTPGSGSPTNEQFF

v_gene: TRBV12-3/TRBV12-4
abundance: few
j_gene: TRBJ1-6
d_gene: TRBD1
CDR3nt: TGTGCCAGCGGGGACAGGTTGAATTCACCCCTCCACTTT
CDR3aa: CASGDRLNSPLHF

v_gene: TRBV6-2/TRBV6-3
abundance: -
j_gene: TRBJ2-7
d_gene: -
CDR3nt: TGTGCCAGCGGAGCGTTTCGCGAGCAGTACTTC
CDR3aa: CASGAFREQYF

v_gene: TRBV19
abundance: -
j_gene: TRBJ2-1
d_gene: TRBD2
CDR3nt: TGTGCCAGTAGTACAACTAGCGGGAGGGCCATGAATGAGCAGTTCTTC
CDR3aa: CASSTTSGRAMNEQFF

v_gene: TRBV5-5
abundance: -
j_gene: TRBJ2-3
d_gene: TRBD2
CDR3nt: TGTGCCAGCAGCTCATCGACTAGCGGGAGATGGTGGACAGATACGCAGTATTTT
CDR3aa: CASSSSTSGRWWTDTQYF

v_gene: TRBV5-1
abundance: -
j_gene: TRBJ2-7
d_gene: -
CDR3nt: TGCGCCAGCAGCTTAGAGCCTAGGGACTCCTCCGGCGAGCAGTACTTC
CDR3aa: CASSLEPRDSSGEQYF

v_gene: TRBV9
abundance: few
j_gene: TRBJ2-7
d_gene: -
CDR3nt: TGTGCCAGCAGCGAGGGGGGAGTGGAAAGCTTCGAGCAGTACTTC
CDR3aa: CASSEGGVESFEQYF

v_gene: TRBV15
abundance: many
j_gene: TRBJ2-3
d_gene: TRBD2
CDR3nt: TGTGCCACCAGCACCGGGACTAGCGGGATCATAGATACGCAGTATTTT
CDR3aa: CATSTGTSGIIDTQYF

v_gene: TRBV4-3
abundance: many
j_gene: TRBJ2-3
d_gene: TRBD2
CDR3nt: TGCGCCAGCAGCCAAGAGTCGGGACTAGCGGGAGGGCCCATGACAGATACGCAGTATTTT
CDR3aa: CASSQESGLAGGPMTDTQYF

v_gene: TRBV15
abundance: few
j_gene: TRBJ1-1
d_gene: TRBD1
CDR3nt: TGTGCCACCAGCAGGGGACAGGGGGCCACTGAAGCTTTCTTT
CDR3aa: CATSRGQGATEAFF

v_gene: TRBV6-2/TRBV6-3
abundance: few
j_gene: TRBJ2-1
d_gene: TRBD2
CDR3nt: TGTGCCAGCAGCAGTTACGTCGGGCGCGGGAGGGCCAAGAATGAGCAGTTCTTC
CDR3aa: CASSSYVGRGRAKNEQFF

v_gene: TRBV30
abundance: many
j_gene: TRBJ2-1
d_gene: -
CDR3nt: TGTGCCTGGAGTGTATCGGGGGATACCTACAATGAGCAGTTCTTC
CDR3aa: CAWSVSGDTYNEQFF

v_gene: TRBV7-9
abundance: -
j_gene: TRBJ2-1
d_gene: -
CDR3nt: TGTGCCAGCAGCTTAGCGCTAACGAATGAGCAGTTCTTC
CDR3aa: CASSLALTNEQFF

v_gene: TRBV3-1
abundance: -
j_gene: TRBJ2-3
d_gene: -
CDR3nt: TGTGCCAGCAAGGCAGCCCGACCAGATACGCAGTATTTT
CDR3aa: CASKAARPDTQYF

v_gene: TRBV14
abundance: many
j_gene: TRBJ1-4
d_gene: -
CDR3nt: TGTGCCAGCAGCCCCCGAGCGGGGAATGAAAAACTGTTTTTT
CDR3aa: CASSPRAGNEKLFF

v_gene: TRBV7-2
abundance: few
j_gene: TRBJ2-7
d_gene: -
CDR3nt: TGTGCCAGCAGCTCCGGGACTTCTACCTACGAGCAGTACTTC
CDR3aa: CASSSGTSTYEQYF

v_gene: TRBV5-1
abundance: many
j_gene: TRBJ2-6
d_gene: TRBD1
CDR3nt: TGCGCCAGCCAGGATCGGGACAGCCACTCTGGGGCCAACGTCCTGACTTTC
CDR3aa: CASQDRDSHSGANVLTF